Listed below are T cell receptor beta chains from one sample, sequenced in a study of blood T cell repertoires in COVID-19. Here immunoSEQ multiplex PCR was the method, and the copy in TCRdb shows in-frame clones only, minus some. This sample yields tens of thousands of clones, of which roughly 80% are seen a single time; 25% to 30% belongs to the top ten. Sequenced sample: peripheral blood. These receptors all stem from a man at least 80 years old with active or convalescent COVID-19. CDR3s include the opening cysteine and the closing phenylalanine or tryptophan. Each record gives: D gene, J gene, V gene, clone size, CDR3 protein, CDR3 DNA. D genes are given only for firm matches. Only some rows state a clone size, as once, few, many or a class for expanded clones.

. | TRBJ1-1 | TRBV15 | . | CATSPFSAGVPTEAFF | TGTGCCACCAGCCCCTTTAGCGCAGGGGTTCCCACTGAAGCTTTCTTT
. | TRBJ2-4 | TRBV19 | . | CASSMTSEILAKNIQYF | TGTGCCAGTAGTATGACCAGCGAGATACTAGCCAAAAACATTCAGTACTTC
. | TRBJ1-5 | TRBV7-8 | . | CASSLGGGVARSNQPQHF | TGTGCCAGCAGCTTAGGTGGGGGGGTAGCAAGGAGCAATCAGCCCCAGCATTTT
TRBD2 | TRBJ2-5 | TRBV9 | few | CARRTSLSGGSSQETQYF | TGTGCCAGGAGGACCTCACTGTCGGGCGGGAGTTCTCAAGAGACCCAGTACTTC
TRBD2 | TRBJ2-5 | TRBV14 | . | CASSPFAGGPGETQYF | TGTGCCAGCAGCCCCTTTGCGGGGGGGCCGGGAGAGACCCAGTACTTC
. | TRBJ1-5 | TRBV6-5 | . | CASASGGSNQPQHF | TGTGCCAGCGCCTCGGGGGGTAGCAATCAGCCCCAGCATTTT
. | TRBJ2-7 | TRBV19 | . | CASSSRTAYYEQYF | TGTGCCAGTAGTTCCCGGACAGCCTACTACGAGCAGTACTTC
. | TRBJ2-3 | TRBV7-3 | . | CASSPSLSGTQYF | TGTGCCAGCAGCCCTTCATTGTCCGGTACGCAGTATTTT
. | TRBJ2-3 | TRBV7-2 | . | CASSLAGGESTDTQYF | TGTGCCAGCAGCTTAGCGGGCGGGGAAAGCACAGATACGCAGTATTTT
. | TRBJ1-1 | TRBV30 | once | CAWSLNTEAFF | TGTGCCTGGAGTTTAAACACTGAAGCTTTCTTT
. | TRBJ1-2 | TRBV27 | . | CASRYEWDTGYTF | TGTGCCAGCCGCTACGAATGGGACACCGGCTACACCTTC
TRBD2 | TRBJ2-1 | TRBV13 | . | CASSFPTSGLDEQFF | TGTGCCAGCAGCTTTCCGACTAGCGGATTGGATGAGCAGTTCTTC
. | TRBJ2-3 | TRBV27 | . | CASRLWGRRMDTQYF | TGTGCCAGCAGATTGTGGGGGCGCCGGATGGATACGCAGTATTTT
TRBD1 | TRBJ2-5 | TRBV9 | . | CASSKGGSSFQETQYF | TGTGCCAGCAGCAAAGGGGGCAGTTCCTTCCAAGAGACCCAGTACTTC
. | TRBJ1-5 | TRBV7-2 | . | CASSLMGLGQPQHF | TGTGCCAGCAGCTTAATGGGGCTCGGACAGCCCCAGCATTTT
. | TRBJ2-4 | TRBV18 | once | CASSPPTSLAKNIQYF | TGTGCCAGCTCACCACCCACAAGTCTAGCCAAAAACATTCAGTACTTC
. | TRBJ2-7 | TRBV5-5 | . | CASSFQGQVGEQYF | TGTGCCAGCAGCTTTCAGGGGCAGGTCGGCGAGCAGTACTTC
. | TRBJ1-4 | TRBV7-9 | . | CASSFLVGGEKLFF | TGTGCCAGCAGCTTTTTGGTCGGGGGTGAAAAACTGTTTTTT
TRBD2 | TRBJ2-5 | TRBV7-3 | . | CASSLGLAEETQYF | TGTGCCAGCAGCTTAGGACTAGCGGAAGAGACCCAGTACTTC
TRBD1 | TRBJ1-6 | TRBV6-2/TRBV6-3 | . | CASSYSGGQDLSSYNSPLHF | TGTGCCAGCAGTTACAGCGGAGGACAGGACCTGAGCTCCTATAATTCACCCCTCCACTTT
. | TRBJ2-2 | TRBV7-9 | . | CASTHITAGGTGELFF | TGTGCCAGCACCCACATCACAGCGGGTGGGACCGGGGAGCTGTTTTTT
TRBD1 | TRBJ2-7 | TRBV19 | once | CASSMSGTGMYEQYF | TGTGCCAGTAGTATGTCCGGGACAGGGATGTACGAGCAGTACTTC
. | TRBJ1-3 | TRBV28 | . | CASSSSGLAGNTIYF | TGTGCCAGCAGTTCCTCAGGGCTTGCTGGAAACACCATATATTTT
. | TRBJ1-2 | TRBV27 | . | CASSRDRSLNYGYTF | TGTGCCAGCAGTCGTGACAGAAGTCTTAACTATGGCTACACCTTC
. | TRBJ1-2 | TRBV12-3/TRBV12-4 | . | CASSFRAGQGYTF | TGTGCCAGCAGTTTTCGGGCCGGACAGGGCTACACCTTC
. | TRBJ1-5 | TRBV6-5 | . | CASRISRDQPQHF | TGTGCCAGCAGGATTAGCAGGGATCAGCCCCAGCATTTT
. | TRBJ1-3 | TRBV3-1/TRBV3-2 | . | CASRPLEGAGNTIYF | TGTGCCAGCAGACCCTTGGAGGGTGCTGGAAACACCATATATTTT
. | TRBJ2-5 | TRBV11-2 | . | CASSLEPGPPETQYF | TGTGCCAGCAGCTTAGAACCGGGTCCCCCAGAGACCCAGTACTTC
TRBD2 | TRBJ2-7 | TRBV9 | . | CASSVVPTSGAYEQYF | TGTGCCAGCAGCGTAGTCCCGACTAGCGGAGCCTACGAGCAGTACTTC
. | TRBJ1-6 | TRBV11-1 | . | CASSFAPTARSSPLHF | TGTGCCAGCAGCTTCGCCCCGACAGCCCGTAGTTCTCCCCTCCACTTT
TRBD2 | TRBJ2-7 | TRBV6-5 | . | CASKLRTSGWEQYF | TGTGCCAGCAAGCTAAGGACTAGCGGGTGGGAGCAGTACTTC
. | TRBJ1-3 | TRBV15 | . | CATSRGDGGISGNTIYF | TGTGCCACCAGCAGAGGAGATGGGGGGATAAGTGGAAACACCATATATTTT
. | TRBJ1-5 | TRBV11-1 | . | CASSFVVGQPQHF | TGTGCCAGCAGCTTTGTTGTCGGTCAGCCCCAGCATTTT
. | TRBJ2-7 | TRBV18 | . | CASSPRIQGYEQYF | TGTGCCAGCTCACCACGGATACAGGGCTACGAGCAGTACTTC
. | TRBJ1-3 | TRBV9 | . | CASSREPFSGNTIYF | TGTGCCAGCAGCAGAGAACCATTCTCTGGAAACACCATATATTTT
. | TRBJ2-7 | TRBV6-5 | . | CASSPKRDRSYEQYF | TGTGCCAGCAGCCCCAAGAGAGACAGATCCTACGAGCAGTACTTC
. | TRBJ1-1 | TRBV9 | . | CASSATGKDTEAFF | TGTGCCAGCAGCGCAACAGGGAAGGACACTGAAGCTTTCTTT
TRBD2 | TRBJ2-3 | TRBV6-5 | once | CASTSSGGPPNTQYF | TGTGCCAGCACCTCTAGCGGGGGACCTCCAAATACGCAGTATTTT
. | TRBJ1-5 | TRBV9 | . | CASSADIFDQPQHF | TGTGCCAGCAGCGCCGACATTTTCGATCAGCCCCAGCATTTT
. | TRBJ1-6 | TRBV2 | few | CASRAETVDLSPLHF | TGTGCCAGCCGGGCTGAGACAGTAGATCTTTCACCCCTCCACTTT
TRBD2 | TRBJ2-4 | TRBV9 | . | CASSVEAAGGPDIQYF | TGTGCCAGCAGTGTGGAGGCAGCGGGAGGGCCGGACATTCAGTACTTC
. | TRBJ1-4 | TRBV3-1/TRBV3-2 | . | CASSLLRGKLFF | TGTGCCAGCAGCCTCCTAAGAGGGAAACTGTTTTTT
. | TRBJ2-1 | TRBV7-3 | . | CASSLIGSSNEQFF | TGTGCCAGCAGCTTAATTGGTAGCTCCAATGAGCAGTTCTTC
TRBD1 | TRBJ2-7 | TRBV28 | . | CASRPQGPSYEQYF | TGTGCCAGCAGACCACAGGGGCCCTCCTACGAGCAGTACTTC
TRBD1 | TRBJ2-1 | TRBV2 | . | CASSATGARNEQFF | TGTGCCAGCAGTGCAACAGGGGCGCGGAATGAGCAGTTCTTC
. | TRBJ2-2 | TRBV11-3 | . | CASSGTTSSGELFF | TGTGCCAGCAGCGGGACCACTAGCTCCGGGGAGCTGTTTTTT
. | TRBJ1-3 | TRBV5-1 | . | CASSLKTDSSGNTIYF | TGCGCCAGCAGCCTAAAGACAGACTCCTCTGGAAACACCATATATTTT
TRBD2 | TRBJ2-1 | TRBV4-2 | once | CASSRRTSGAYNEQFF | TGTGCCAGCAGCCGGAGGACTAGCGGGGCCTACAATGAGCAGTTCTTC
. | TRBJ1-2 | TRBV19 | . | CASRLGSLYGYTF | TGTGCCAGTAGGCTAGGCAGCCTCTATGGCTACACCTTC
. | TRBJ1-6 | TRBV25-1 | . | CASSGRGGGGSPLHF | TGTGCCAGCAGTGGGCGGGGGGGCGGAGGTTCACCCCTCCACTTT
. | TRBJ2-5 | TRBV4-1 | . | CASSQALFGQKETQYF | TGCGCCAGCAGCCAAGCGTTGTTTGGACAGAAAGAGACCCAGTACTTC
. | TRBJ2-2 | TRBV9 | . | CASSVVGDTGELFF | TGTGCCAGCAGCGTAGTTGGAGACACCGGGGAGCTGTTTTTT
. | TRBJ2-1 | TRBV7-9 | . | CASSLVSLEGEQFF | TGTGCCAGCAGCTTAGTTAGCTTGGAGGGTGAGCAGTTCTTC